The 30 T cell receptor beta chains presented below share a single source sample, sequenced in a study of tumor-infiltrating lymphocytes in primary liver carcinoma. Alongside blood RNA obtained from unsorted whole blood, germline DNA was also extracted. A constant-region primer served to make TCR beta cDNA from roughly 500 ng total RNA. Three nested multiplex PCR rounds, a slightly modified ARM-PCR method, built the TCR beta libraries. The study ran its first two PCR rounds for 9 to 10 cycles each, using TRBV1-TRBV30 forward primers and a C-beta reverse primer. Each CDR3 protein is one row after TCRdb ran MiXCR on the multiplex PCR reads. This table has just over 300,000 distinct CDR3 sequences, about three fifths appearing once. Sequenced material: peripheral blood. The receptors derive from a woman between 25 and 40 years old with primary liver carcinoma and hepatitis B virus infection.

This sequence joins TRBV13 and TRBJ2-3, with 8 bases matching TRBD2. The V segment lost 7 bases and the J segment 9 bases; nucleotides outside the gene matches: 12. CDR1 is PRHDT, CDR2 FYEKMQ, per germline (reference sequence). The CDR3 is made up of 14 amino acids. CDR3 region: CASTLAGRLWTQYF. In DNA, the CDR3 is TGTGCCAGCACGCTAGCGGGCCGGTTGTGGACGCAGTATTTT.

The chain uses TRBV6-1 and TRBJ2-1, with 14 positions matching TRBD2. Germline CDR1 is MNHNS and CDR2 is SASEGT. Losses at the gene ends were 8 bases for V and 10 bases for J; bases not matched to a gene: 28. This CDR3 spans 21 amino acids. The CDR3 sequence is CASLKGRFGTSGRSEHLEQFF. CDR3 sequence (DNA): TGTGCCAGCCTAAAGGGACGGTTCGGGACTAGCGGGAGATCAGAGCATTTGGAGCAGTTCTTC.

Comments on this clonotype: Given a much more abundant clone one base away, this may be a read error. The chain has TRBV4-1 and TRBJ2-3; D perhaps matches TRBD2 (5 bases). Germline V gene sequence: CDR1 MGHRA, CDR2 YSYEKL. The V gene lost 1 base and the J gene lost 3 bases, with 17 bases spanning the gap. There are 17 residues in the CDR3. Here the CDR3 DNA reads TGCGCCAGCAGCCAAGCACACATCCGAGGGAATACAGATACGCAGTATTTT. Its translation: CASSQAHIRGNTDTQYF.

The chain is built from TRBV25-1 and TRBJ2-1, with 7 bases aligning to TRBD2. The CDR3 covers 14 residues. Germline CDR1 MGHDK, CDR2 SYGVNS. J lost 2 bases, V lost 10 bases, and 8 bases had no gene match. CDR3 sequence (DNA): TGTGCCACCCGAAGCGGGACGGCCTACAATGAGCAGTTCTTC. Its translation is CATRSGTAYNEQFF.

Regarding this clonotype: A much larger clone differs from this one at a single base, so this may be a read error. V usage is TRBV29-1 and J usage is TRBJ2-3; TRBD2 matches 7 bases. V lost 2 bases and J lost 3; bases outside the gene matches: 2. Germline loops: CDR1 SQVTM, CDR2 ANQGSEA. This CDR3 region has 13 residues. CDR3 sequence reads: CSVEKLATDTQYF. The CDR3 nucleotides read TGCAGCGTTGAAAAACTAGCGACAGATACGCAGTATTTT.

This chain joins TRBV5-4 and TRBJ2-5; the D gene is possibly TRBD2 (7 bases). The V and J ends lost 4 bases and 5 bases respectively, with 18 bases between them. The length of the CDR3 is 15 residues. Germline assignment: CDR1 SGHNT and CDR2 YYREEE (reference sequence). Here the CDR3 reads CASSTLAARGETQYF. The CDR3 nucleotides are TGTGCCAGCAGCACGCTAGCGGCCAGGGGTGAGACCCAGTACTTC.

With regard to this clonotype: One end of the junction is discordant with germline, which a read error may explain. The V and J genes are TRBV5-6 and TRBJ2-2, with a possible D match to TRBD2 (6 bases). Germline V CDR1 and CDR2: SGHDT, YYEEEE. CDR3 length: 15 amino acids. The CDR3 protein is CASSLELRSTGGLFF. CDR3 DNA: TGTGCCAGCAGCTTGGAGTTACGGAGCACCGGGGGGCTGTTTTTT.

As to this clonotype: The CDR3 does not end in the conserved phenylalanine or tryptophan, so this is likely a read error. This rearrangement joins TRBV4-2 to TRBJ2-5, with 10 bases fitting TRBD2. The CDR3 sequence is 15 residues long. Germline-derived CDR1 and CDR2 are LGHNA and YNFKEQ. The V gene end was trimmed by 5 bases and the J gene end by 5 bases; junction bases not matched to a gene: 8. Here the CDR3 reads CASSIGTSDKETQYI. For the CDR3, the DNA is TGTGCCAGCAGCATCGGGACTAGCGACAAGGAGACCCAGTACATC.

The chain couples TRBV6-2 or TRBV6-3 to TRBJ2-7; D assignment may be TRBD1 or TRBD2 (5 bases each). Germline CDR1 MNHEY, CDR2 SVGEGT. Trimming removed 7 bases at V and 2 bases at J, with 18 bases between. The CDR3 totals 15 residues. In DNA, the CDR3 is TGTGCCAGCATTACTCCCCGACAGACTACCTACGAGCAGTACTTC. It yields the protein CASITPRQTTYEQYF.

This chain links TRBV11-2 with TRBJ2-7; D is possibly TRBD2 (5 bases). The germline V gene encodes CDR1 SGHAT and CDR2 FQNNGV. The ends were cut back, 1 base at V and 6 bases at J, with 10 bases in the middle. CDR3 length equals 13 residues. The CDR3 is CASSLVGEREQYF. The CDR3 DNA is TGTGCCAGCAGCTTAGTGGGAGAACGCGAGCAGTACTTC. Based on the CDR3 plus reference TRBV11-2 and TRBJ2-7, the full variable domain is EAGVAQSPRYKIIEKRQSVAFWCNPISGHATLYWYQQILGQGPKLLIQFQNNGVVDDSQLPKDRFSAERLKGVDSTLKIQPAKLEDSAVYLCASSLVGEREQYFGPGTRLTVT.

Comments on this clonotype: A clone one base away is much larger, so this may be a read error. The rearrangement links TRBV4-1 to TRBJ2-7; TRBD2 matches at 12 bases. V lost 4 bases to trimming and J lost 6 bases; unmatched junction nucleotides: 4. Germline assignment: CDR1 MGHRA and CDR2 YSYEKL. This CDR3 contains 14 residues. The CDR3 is CASSRTSGACEQYF. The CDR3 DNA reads TGCGCCAGCAGCCGGACTAGCGGGGCTTGCGAGCAGTACTTC.

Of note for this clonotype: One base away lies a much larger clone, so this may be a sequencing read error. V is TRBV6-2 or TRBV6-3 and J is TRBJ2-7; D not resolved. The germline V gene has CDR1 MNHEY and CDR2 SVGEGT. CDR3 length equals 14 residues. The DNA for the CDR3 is TGTGCCAGGAGTTGGTTCCGGAACAACTACGAGCAGTACTTC. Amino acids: CARSWFRNNYEQYF.

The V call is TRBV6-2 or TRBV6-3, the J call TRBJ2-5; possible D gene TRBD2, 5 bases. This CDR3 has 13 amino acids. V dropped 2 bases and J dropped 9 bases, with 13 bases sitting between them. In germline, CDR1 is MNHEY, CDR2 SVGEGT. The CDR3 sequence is CASSYRPTEAQYF. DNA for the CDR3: TGTGCCAGCAGTTACCGGCCGACGGAGGCCCAGTACTTC.

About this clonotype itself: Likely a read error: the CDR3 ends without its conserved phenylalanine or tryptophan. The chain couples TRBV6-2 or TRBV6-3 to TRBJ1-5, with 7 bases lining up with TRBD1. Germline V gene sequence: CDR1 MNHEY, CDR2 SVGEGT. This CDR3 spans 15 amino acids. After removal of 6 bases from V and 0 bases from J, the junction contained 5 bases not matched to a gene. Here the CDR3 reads CASRKTGHSNQPQHL. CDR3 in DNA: TGTGCCAGCAGGAAGACAGGGCATAGCAATCAGCCCCAGCATTTG.

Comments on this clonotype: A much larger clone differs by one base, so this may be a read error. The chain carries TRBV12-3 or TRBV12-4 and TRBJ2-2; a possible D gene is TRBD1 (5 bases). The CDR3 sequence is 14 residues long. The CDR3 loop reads CAGSLQVNTGELFF. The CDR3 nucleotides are TGTGCCGGCAGTTTACAGGTGAACACCGGGGAGCTGTTTTTT.

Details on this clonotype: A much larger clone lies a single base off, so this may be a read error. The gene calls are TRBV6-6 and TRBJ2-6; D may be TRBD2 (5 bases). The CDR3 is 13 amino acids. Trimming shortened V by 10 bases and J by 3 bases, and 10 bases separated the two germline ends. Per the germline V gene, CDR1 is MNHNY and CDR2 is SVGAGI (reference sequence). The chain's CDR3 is CANRGLGANVLTF. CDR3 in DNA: TGTGCCAACAGAGGACTTGGGGCCAACGTCCTGACTTTC.

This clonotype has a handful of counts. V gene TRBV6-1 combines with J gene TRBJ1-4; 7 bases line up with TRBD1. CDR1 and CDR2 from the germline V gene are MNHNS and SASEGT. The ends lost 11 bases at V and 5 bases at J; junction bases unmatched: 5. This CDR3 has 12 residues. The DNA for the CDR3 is TGTGCCGCCCAGACAGGGAATGAAAAACTGTTTTTT. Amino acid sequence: CAAQTGNEKLFF.

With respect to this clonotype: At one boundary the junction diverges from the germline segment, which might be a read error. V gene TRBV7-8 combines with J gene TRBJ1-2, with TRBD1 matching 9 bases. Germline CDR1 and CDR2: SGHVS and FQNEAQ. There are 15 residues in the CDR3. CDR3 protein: CVSSLGTGGAADYTF. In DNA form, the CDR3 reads TGTGTCAGCAGCTTGGGAACAGGGGGCGCGGCTGACTACACCTTC.

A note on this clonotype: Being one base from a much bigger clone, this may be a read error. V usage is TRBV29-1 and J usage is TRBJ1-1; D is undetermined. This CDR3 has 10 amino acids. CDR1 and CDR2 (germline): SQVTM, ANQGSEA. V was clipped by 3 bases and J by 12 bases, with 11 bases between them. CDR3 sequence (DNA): TGCAGCGTTGAGGAGGTTCAAACTTTCTTT. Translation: CSVEEVQTFF.

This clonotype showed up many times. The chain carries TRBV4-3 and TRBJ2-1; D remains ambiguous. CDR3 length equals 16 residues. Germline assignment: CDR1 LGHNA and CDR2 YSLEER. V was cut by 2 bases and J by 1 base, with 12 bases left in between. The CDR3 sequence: CASSQFRDWSYNEQFF. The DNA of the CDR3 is TGCGCCAGCAGCCAATTCCGAGACTGGTCCTACAATGAGCAGTTCTTC.

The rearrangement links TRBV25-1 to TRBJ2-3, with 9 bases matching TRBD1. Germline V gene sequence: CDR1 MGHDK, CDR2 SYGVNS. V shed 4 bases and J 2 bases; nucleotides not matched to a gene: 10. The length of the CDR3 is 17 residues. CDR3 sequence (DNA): TGTGCCAGCAGTGCAGTCCCCGGGACAGGGACCACAGATACGCAGTATTTT. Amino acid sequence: CASSAVPGTGTTDTQYF.

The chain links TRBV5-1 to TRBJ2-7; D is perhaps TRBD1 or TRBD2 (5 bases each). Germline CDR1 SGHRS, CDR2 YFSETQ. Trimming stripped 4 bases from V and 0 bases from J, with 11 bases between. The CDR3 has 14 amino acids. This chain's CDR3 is CASSTSRGSYEQYF. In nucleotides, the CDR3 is TGCGCCAGCAGCACTAGTAGGGGCTCCTACGAGCAGTACTTC.

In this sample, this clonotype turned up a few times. The CDR3 is CASSQELNGGRSTYEQYF. The DNA of the CDR3 is TGCGCCAGCAGCCAAGAGCTGAATGGCGGGAGAAGTACGTACGAGCAGTACTTC. The chain is built from TRBV4-1 and TRBJ2-7; 7 nucleotides align to TRBD2. V gave up 0 bases and J gave up 4 bases; unmatched junction bases: 15. Looked up from germline, CDR1 is MGHRA and CDR2 is YSYEKL. This CDR3 spans 18 amino acids.

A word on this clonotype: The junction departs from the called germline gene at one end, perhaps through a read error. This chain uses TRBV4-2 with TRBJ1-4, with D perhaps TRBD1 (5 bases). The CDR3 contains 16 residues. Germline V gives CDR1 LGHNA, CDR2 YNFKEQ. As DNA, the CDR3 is TGTGCCGGCAGCCAAGAGTTGGGACGGATGAATGAAAAACTGTTTTTT. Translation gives CAGSQELGRMNEKLFF.

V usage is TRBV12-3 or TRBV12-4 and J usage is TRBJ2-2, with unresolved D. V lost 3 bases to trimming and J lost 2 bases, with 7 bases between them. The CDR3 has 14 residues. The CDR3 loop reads CASSLSGNTGELFF. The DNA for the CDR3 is TGTGCCAGCAGTTTGTCCGGCAACACCGGGGAGCTGTTTTTT.

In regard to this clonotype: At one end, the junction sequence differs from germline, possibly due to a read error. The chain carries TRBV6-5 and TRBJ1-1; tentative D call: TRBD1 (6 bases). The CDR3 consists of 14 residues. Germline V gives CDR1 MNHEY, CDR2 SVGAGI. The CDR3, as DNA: TGTGCCAGTAAAGTTGGGCGTCGGGACACCGAAGCTTTCTTT. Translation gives CASKVGRRDTEAFF.

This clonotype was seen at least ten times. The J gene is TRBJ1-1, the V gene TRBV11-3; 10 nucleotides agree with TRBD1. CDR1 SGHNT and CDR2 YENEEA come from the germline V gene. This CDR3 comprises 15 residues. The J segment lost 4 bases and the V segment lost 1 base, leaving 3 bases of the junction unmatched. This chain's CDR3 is CASSLGTGGATEAFF. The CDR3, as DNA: TGTGCCAGCAGCTTAGGGACAGGGGGGGCCACTGAAGCTTTCTTT.

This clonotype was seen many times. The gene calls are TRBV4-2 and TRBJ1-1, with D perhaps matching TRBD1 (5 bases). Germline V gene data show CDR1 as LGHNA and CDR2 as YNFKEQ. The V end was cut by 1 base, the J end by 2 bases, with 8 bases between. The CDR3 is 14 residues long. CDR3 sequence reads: CASSQGGRNTEAFF. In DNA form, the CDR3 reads TGTGCCAGCAGCCAAGGGGGCAGAAACACTGAAGCTTTCTTT.

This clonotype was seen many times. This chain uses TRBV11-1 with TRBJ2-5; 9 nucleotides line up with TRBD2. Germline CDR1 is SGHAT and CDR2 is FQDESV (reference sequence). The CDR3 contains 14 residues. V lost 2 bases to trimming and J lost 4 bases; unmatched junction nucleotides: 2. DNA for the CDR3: TGTGCCAGCAGCTTACTTAGCGGGGGAGAGACCCAGTACTTC. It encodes CASSLLSGGETQYF. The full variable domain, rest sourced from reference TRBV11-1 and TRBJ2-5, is EAEVAQSPRYKITEKSQAVAFWCDPISGHATLYWYRQILGQGPELLVQFQDESVVDDSQLPKDRFSAERLKGVDSTLKIQPAELGDSAMYLCASSLLSGGETQYFGPGTRLLVL.

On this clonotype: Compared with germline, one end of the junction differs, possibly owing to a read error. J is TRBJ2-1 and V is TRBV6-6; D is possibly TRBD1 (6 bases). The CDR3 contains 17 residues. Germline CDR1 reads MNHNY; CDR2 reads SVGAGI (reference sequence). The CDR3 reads CASSSPPRGGIYNGQFF. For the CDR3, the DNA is TGTGCCAGCAGTTCCCCGCCCAGGGGTGGGATCTACAATGGGCAGTTCTTC.